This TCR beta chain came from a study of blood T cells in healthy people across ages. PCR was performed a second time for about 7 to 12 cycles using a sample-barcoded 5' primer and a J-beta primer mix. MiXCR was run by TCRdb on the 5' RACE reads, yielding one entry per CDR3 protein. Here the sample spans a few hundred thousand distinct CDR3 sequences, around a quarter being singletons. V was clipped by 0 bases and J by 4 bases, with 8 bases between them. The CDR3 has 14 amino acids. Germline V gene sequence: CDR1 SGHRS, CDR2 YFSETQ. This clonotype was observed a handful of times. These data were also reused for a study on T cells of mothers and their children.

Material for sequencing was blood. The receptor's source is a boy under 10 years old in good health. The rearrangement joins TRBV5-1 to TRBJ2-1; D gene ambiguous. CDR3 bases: TGCGCCAGCAGCTTGGGTGACCAGTACAATGAGCAGTTCTTC. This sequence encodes CASSLGDQYNEQFF. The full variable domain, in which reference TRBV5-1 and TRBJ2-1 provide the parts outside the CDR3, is KAGVTQTPRYLIKTRGQQVTLSCSPISGHRSVSWYQQTPGQGLQFLFEYFSETQRNKGNFPGRFSGRQFSNSRSEMNVSTLELGDSALYLCASSLGDQYNEQFFGPGTRLTVL.